This T cell receptor (beta chain) was profiled in a study of cytomegalovirus exposure and HLA in healthy donors. Findings and caveats of the study: Most subjects' HLA-A and HLA-B alleles were reportedly predicted from TCR beta sequences. According to a later analysis, most TCR beta chains associated with CMV appeared HLA-restricted. TCR beta chain V- and J-gene trimming was linked, in a later analysis, to a missense variant in DCLRE1C.

Donors in the study were healthy people who gave bone marrow. In regard to this clone: As yet, its antigen is unknown.

PCR used 60 Vbeta primers and 13 Jbeta primers. Assay: immunoSEQ multiplex PCR; the TCRdb copy retains only in-frame clones and omits some. This sample has 100,000 to 150,000 clones, with around 76% found just once. CDR1 and CDR2 (germline): LNHNV, YYDKDF (reference sequence). The CDR3 length is 14 residues. Trimming pared 1 base from V and 4 bases from J, leaving 11 bases between. The sequence was collected from a woman in her 50s in good health and CMV-seronegative. The sequenced sample was PBMCs. V is TRBV15 and J is TRBJ2-7; tentative D call: TRBD2 (5 bases). In nucleotides, the CDR3 is TGTGCCACCAGCAGAGGCGGTAGGGAGTACGAGCAGTACGTC. This encodes CATSRGGREYEQYV.